What follows are 21 T cell receptor beta chains derived from one specimen sequenced in a study of OX40 agonist ivuxolimab in advanced cancers. TCRdb keeps only in-frame clones here, not all; method: immunoSEQ multiplex PCR. The sample records about 20,000 clones, roughly 85% being singletons. The specimen comprised CD4+ or CD8+ T cells sorted from blood, sampled in a trial of the OX40 agonist ivuxolimab. The receptors stem from an adult with an advanced solid tumor such as melanoma, head and neck, liver or kidney cancer.

The J gene is TRBJ2-1, the V gene TRBV7-9; 8 bases are a match to TRBD2. V lost 0 bases and J lost 8; bases outside the gene matches: 12. The germline CDR1 and CDR2 sequences are SEHNR and FQNEAQ (reference sequence). The CDR3 loop spans 17 amino acids. CDR3 in amino acids: CASSLASPGAGGDEQFF. The CDR3 coding sequence is TGTGCCAGCAGCTTAGCCAGCCCAGGGGCGGGAGGTGATGAGCAGTTCTTC. Combining the CDR3 with reference TRBV7-9 and TRBJ2-1 gives the whole variable domain DTGVSQNPRHKITKRGQNVTFRCDPISEHNRLYWYRQTLGQGPEFLTYFQNEAQLEKSRLLSDRFSAERPKGSFSTLEIQRTEQGDSAMYLCASSLASPGAGGDEQFFGPGTRLTVL.

CDR3 nucleotides: TGTGCCAGCAGCGTAGCTACTCGTGTCAATGAGCAGTTCTTC. Protein sequence: CASSVATRVNEQFF. V usage is TRBV9 and J usage is TRBJ2-1, with D hard to call. The germline CDR1 and CDR2 sequences are SGDLS and YYNGEE. There are 14 residues in the CDR3. V was pared by 0 bases and J by 6 bases, with 10 bases between.

The genes are TRBV6-5 and TRBJ2-7; perhaps TRBD2 as D (6 bases). This CDR3 contains 14 residues. Per germline, CDR1 MNHEY and CDR2 SVGAGI. Trimming removed 8 bases from V and 2 bases from J, with 16 bases in between. The DNA of the CDR3 is TGTGCCAGCTCTTTGTCCGGGGGTACCTACGAGCAGTACTTC. Its translation: CASSLSGGTYEQYF.

This clone showed up just a few times. The CDR3 DNA follows: TGTGCCAGCAGCGTAGGGGGGGCCACTGAAGCTTTCTTT. It yields the protein CASSVGGATEAFF. This sequence joins TRBV9 and TRBJ1-1, with a possible D match to TRBD1 (6 bases). Trimming left V 0 bases short and J 4 bases short, with 7 bases between. The CDR3 runs to 13 residues. Germline lookup yields CDR1 SGDLS and CDR2 YYNGEE.

The chain is built from TRBV7-9 and TRBJ2-7; no definite D call. This CDR3 region has 13 residues. Germline CDR1 and CDR2: SEHNR and FQNEAQ (reference sequence). The V end lost 2 bases, the J end lost 2 bases, and 7 bases lay between the germline ends. CDR3 sequence (DNA): TGTGCCAGCAGCTTATCAGGAGCCTACGAGCAGTACTTC. It encodes CASSLSGAYEQYF.

CDR3 DNA sequence: TGTGCCAGCAGTCTTGGACAGGCTGGAGTGGGCTACGAGCAGTACTTC. Translated: CASSLGQAGVGYEQYF. The chain links TRBV25-1 to TRBJ2-7; 7 bases align to TRBD1. Germline V gives CDR1 MGHDK, CDR2 SYGVNS. This CDR3 region has 16 residues. V lost 5 bases and J lost 3; bases outside the gene matches: 13.

The rearrangement joins TRBV11-2 to TRBJ1-5; the D is unclear. V gave up 5 bases and J gave up 4 bases, with 12 bases separating them. The length of the CDR3 is 14 residues. CDR1 is SGHAT, CDR2 FQNNGV, per germline. CDR3 protein: CASSHTQLNQPQHF. The CDR3 region has the DNA TGTGCCAGCAGCCATACCCAATTAAATCAGCCCCAGCATTTT.

The V call is TRBV6-5, the J call TRBJ1-4; D unresolved. Germline V CDR1 and CDR2: MNHEY, SVGAGI. The CDR3 contains 14 residues. The ends were cut back, 2 bases at V and 7 bases at J, with 11 bases in the middle. Written as DNA, the CDR3 is TGTGCCAGCAGTTACGTGGAAGAAGGTGAAAAACTGTTTTTT. As protein: CASSYVEEGEKLFF.

The chain is built from TRBV7-8 and TRBJ2-7; 11 nucleotides agree with TRBD2. Germline values: CDR1 SGHVS, CDR2 FQNEAQ. The V segment lost 5 bases and the J segment 3 bases; nucleotides outside the gene matches: 6. This CDR3 has 15 residues. The CDR3 loop is CASSGGLADRYEQYF. The CDR3 coding sequence is TGTGCCAGCAGCGGGGGACTAGCGGATCGCTACGAGCAGTACTTC.

Only one count was recorded for this clone. CDR3 protein: CASSLYATDTQYF. CDR3 in DNA: TGTGCCAGCAGTCTATATGCCACAGATACGCAGTATTTT. The V call is TRBV27, the J call TRBJ2-3, with D uncertain. Germline V gives CDR1 MNHEY, CDR2 SMNVEV (reference sequence). The CDR3 totals 13 residues. The V gene lost 5 bases and the J gene lost 2 bases, with 8 bases spanning the gap.

This clone was seen only once. The chain joins TRBV7-9 to TRBJ2-7, with 9 bases that match TRBD1. In germline, CDR1 is SEHNR, CDR2 FQNEAQ (reference sequence). This CDR3 contains 15 residues. The J segment lost 0 bases and the V segment lost 4 bases, leaving 4 bases of the junction unmatched. In nucleotides, the CDR3 is TGTGCCAGCAGCTCCCCGGGACAGGGCTCCTACGAGCAGTACTTC. It specifies CASSSPGQGSYEQYF.

The rearrangement joins TRBV27 to TRBJ2-1; the D gene is possibly TRBD2 (6 bases). V was pared by 8 bases and J by 9 bases, with 14 bases between. The CDR3 extends over 12 amino acids. CDR1 and CDR2 (germline): MNHEY, SMNVEV (reference sequence). CDR3 in DNA: TGTGCCAGCGGGGGGATTGAGGTTGAGCAGTTCTTC. Amino acids: CASGGIEVEQFF.

V gene TRBV18 combines with J gene TRBJ2-2, with 8 positions matching TRBD1. J was trimmed by 5 bases and V by 2 bases; bases with no gene match: 1. From germline, CDR1 is KGHSH and CDR2 LQKENI. CDR3 length: 14 residues. This chain's CDR3 is CASSPDRGTGELFF. The CDR3 DNA is TGTGCCAGCTCACCAGACAGGGGAACCGGGGAGCTGTTTTTT.

The genes are TRBV23-1 and TRBJ2-3; either TRBD1 or TRBD2 may fit D (6 bases each). TRBV23-1 is an ORF for which the function is uncertain. Trimming cost V 5 bases and J 5 bases, with 23 bases left between them. This CDR3 region has 17 residues. The CDR3: CASSLTGRQRLGDTQYF. The DNA of the CDR3 is TGCGCCAGCAGTTTAACAGGGAGGCAGAGGCTCGGAGATACGCAGTATTTT.

J is TRBJ2-2 and V is TRBV30; TRBD1 agrees at 7 bases. This CDR3 has 15 amino acids. CDR1 and CDR2 from the germline V gene are GTSNPN and SVGIG (reference sequence). V trimming: 3 bases; J trimming: 2 bases; junction bases outside the gene matches: 6. The CDR3 DNA reads as TGTGCCTGGAGCCCAGGGGACAGCAACACCGGGGAGCTGTTTTTT. This sequence encodes CAWSPGDSNTGELFF.

The sample holds a few counts of this clone. The chain is built from TRBV9 and TRBJ2-2, with a weak D call TRBD1 (5 bases). Per the germline V gene, CDR1 is SGDLS and CDR2 is YYNGEE. The CDR3 covers 16 residues. Trimming cost V 0 bases and J 6 bases, with 15 bases left between them. CDR3 in amino acids: CASSVGGQGWAGELFF. CDR3 nucleotide sequence: TGTGCCAGCAGCGTAGGGGGCCAGGGATGGGCCGGGGAGCTGTTTTTT.

The chain recombines TRBV28 with TRBJ2-3; a weak D match, TRBD1 (5 bases). This CDR3 comprises 16 residues. V was trimmed by 2 bases and J by 3 bases, leaving 15 bases between them. The V gene's germline CDR1 is MDHEN and CDR2 SYDVKM. CDR3 loop: CASSLPQALGTDTQYF. CDR3 sequence (DNA): TGTGCCAGCAGTTTACCACAGGCCCTAGGGACAGATACGCAGTATTTT.

This clone counts as medium-sized. This chain joins TRBV4-3 and TRBJ2-2; 8 positions agree with TRBD2. J gave up 5 bases and V 0 bases, and 11 bases lay outside the gene matches. This CDR3 comprises 18 residues. The germline gives CDR1 LGHNA, CDR2 YSLEER. CDR3 loop: CASSQDSSSGIFTGELFF. Here the CDR3 DNA reads TGCGCCAGCAGCCAAGACAGTAGTAGCGGGATTTTTACCGGGGAGCTGTTTTTT.

CDR3 sequence: CASSSGTLNTGELFF. The CDR3, as DNA: TGTGCCAGCAGCTCCGGGACTCTGAACACCGGGGAGCTGTTTTTT. V gene TRBV6-5 combines with J gene TRBJ2-2; D possibly corresponds to TRBD2 (6 bases). Germline V gene lookup returns CDR1 MNHEY and CDR2 SVGAGI. V gave up 6 bases and J gave up 1 base, with 12 bases separating them. The CDR3 covers 15 residues.

V and J are TRBV7-3 and TRBJ2-1, with D possibly matching TRBD1 (6 bases). The CDR3 spans 18 residues. The germline V gene encodes CDR1 SGHTA and CDR2 FQGTGA. Deletions cut 5 bases from V and 4 bases from J, with 24 bases between. CDR3 sequence reads: CASSQYGGPPKIYNEQFF. The CDR3 DNA reads as TGTGCCAGCAGCCAATATGGGGGCCCCCCCAAGATATACAATGAGCAGTTCTTC.

This clone turned up a few times. The V gene is TRBV7-9, the J gene TRBJ1-1; maybe TRBD1 (6 bases). V was pared by 3 bases and J by 2 bases, with 13 bases between. Germline values: CDR1 SEHNR, CDR2 FQNEAQ (reference sequence). CDR3 length: 15 residues. CDR3 region: CASSLATGVNTEAFF. The DNA of the CDR3 is TGTGCCAGCAGCTTGGCGACAGGAGTAAACACTGAAGCTTTCTTT.